These 22 T cell receptor beta chains were all obtained from the same sample, sequenced in a study of blood T cell repertoires in COVID-19. Sequencing used immunoSEQ multiplex PCR; TCRdb keeps in-frame clones, though not all of them. The sample contains 160,000 or so clones, around 84% of which appear only once. The material sequenced was peripheral blood. These TCRs come from an elderly woman with acute or convalescent COVID-19.

The CDR3 reads CATSDSGQLFPTF. The CDR3 DNA follows: TGTGCCACCAGTGATTCCGGACAGCTATTCCCCACCTTC. The chain employs TRBV24-1 and TRBJ1-2; a weak D match, TRBD1 (6 bases). The CDR3 contains 13 residues. In germline, CDR1 is KGHDR, CDR2 SFDVKD. V was clipped by 2 bases and J by 13 bases, with 16 bases between them.

This clone was seen just once. The CDR3 DNA reads TGTGCCAGCAGCCAGGGGCCCCATCAGCCCCAGCATTTT. Encoded protein: CASSQGPHQPQHF. This chain connects TRBV7-3 to TRBJ1-5, with D tentatively TRBD1 (6 bases). This CDR3 contains 13 residues. Trimming pared 5 bases from V and 5 bases from J, leaving 10 bases between. Per germline, CDR1 SGHTA and CDR2 FQGTGA. The full variable domain, completed using reference TRBV7-3 and TRBJ1-5, is GAGVSQTPSNKVTEKGKYVELRCDPISGHTALYWYRQSLGQGPEFLIYFQGTGAADDSGLPNDRFFAVRPEGSVSTLKIQRTERGDSAVYLCASSQGPHQPQHFGDGTRLSIL.

The chain joins TRBV15 to TRBJ1-3, with D perhaps matching TRBD1 (5 bases). V was clipped by 1 base and J by 4 bases, with 17 bases between them. The CDR3 is 17 residues long. CDR1 and CDR2 from the germline V gene are LNHNV and YYDKDF (reference sequence). CDR3 in amino acids: CATSRGAGQVGGNTIYF. The CDR3 nucleotides are TGTGCCACCAGCAGAGGGGCAGGGCAAGTGGGAGGAAACACCATATATTTT.

The chain combines TRBV30 with TRBJ2-7; 9 positions agree with TRBD1. There are 11 residues in the CDR3. Germline V lookup: CDR1 GTSNPN, CDR2 SVGIG (reference sequence). Germline trimming cut 1 base from V and 8 bases from J; bases unmatched to any gene: 0. The CDR3 loop is CAWSDRGQQYF. The CDR3 DNA sequence: TGTGCCTGGAGTGACAGGGGGCAGCAGTACTTC. The complete variable domain, with remaining parts taken from reference TRBV30 and TRBJ2-7, reads SQTIHQWPATLVQPVGSPLSLECTVEGTSNPNLYWYRQAAGRGLQLLFYSVGIGQISSEVPQNLSASRPQDRQFILSSKKLLLSDSGFYLCAWSDRGQQYFGPGTRLTVT.

CDR3 in amino acids: CASSNQQGAQPQHF. The CDR3 DNA reads TGTGCCAGTAGTAACCAACAGGGAGCTCAGCCCCAGCATTTT. This chain links TRBV19 with TRBJ1-5; weak D call: TRBD1 (6 bases). Trimming took off 4 bases at V and 6 bases at J, with 13 bases between the two ends. The CDR3 contains 14 residues. Germline V gene lookup returns CDR1 LNHDA and CDR2 SQIVND (reference sequence).

The chain carries TRBV15 and TRBJ2-2, with TRBD1 as a possible D gene (6 bases). CDR3 length: 14 residues. The V gene's germline CDR1 is LNHNV and CDR2 YYDKDF (reference sequence). Trimming removed 3 bases from V and 8 bases from J, with 13 bases in between. The CDR3 DNA reads as TGTGCCACCAGCAGCAACAGGGTGTCAGGGGAGCTGTTTTTT. Translated, it gives CATSSNRVSGELFF.

This clone was detected only once. The rearrangement joins TRBV4-3 to TRBJ1-1; D is possibly TRBD1 (5 bases). The CDR3 extends over 15 amino acids. Germline CDR1 LGHNA, CDR2 YSLEER. Trimming left V 0 bases short and J 3 bases short, with 11 bases between. CDR3 nucleotide sequence: TGCGCCAGCAGCCAAGATATACAGGCCCACACTGAAGCTTTCTTT. It codes for CASSQDIQAHTEAFF.

The V gene is TRBV7-6, the J gene TRBJ1-6; D is unclear. Germline loops: CDR1 SGHVS, CDR2 FNYEAQ. Trimming cost V 3 bases and J 5 bases, with 11 bases left between them. This CDR3 is built from 15 residues. This CDR3 reads CASSLAGRNNSPLHF. CDR3 in DNA: TGTGCCAGCAGCTTGGCCGGCAGGAATAATTCACCCCTCCACTTT.

This clone has just a few counts. The chain combines TRBV9 with TRBJ2-1; 8 nucleotides match TRBD2. Trimming at V came to 5 bases and at J to 3 bases, leaving 7 bases not matched to a gene. Germline assignment: CDR1 SGDLS and CDR2 YYNGEE. The CDR3 runs to 15 residues. CDR3 coding DNA: TGTGCCAGCAGTGCTCAAAGCGGGAGCTACAATGAGCAGTTCTTC. Translating gives CASSAQSGSYNEQFF.

The chain uses TRBV19 and TRBJ1-6, with TRBD1 identical over 7 bases. V lost 6 bases, J lost 7 bases, and 12 bases stayed unmatched. Germline CDR1 reads LNHDA; CDR2 reads SQIVND (reference sequence). CDR3 length: 16 amino acids. The CDR3 protein is CASSSKPGQQNSPLHF. For the CDR3, the DNA is TGTGCCAGTAGCAGTAAACCGGGACAGCAAAATTCACCCCTCCACTTT. The entire variable domain, with the rest obtained from reference TRBV19 and TRBJ1-6, is as follows: DGGITQSPKYLFRKEGQNVTLSCEQNLNHDAMYWYRQDPGQGLRLIYYSQIVNDFQKGDIAEGYSVSREKKESFPLTVTSAQKNPTAFYLCASSSKPGQQNSPLHFGNGTRLTVT.

The genes are TRBV29-1 and TRBJ2-6, with D possibly TRBD1 on 5 matching bases. This CDR3 is built from 13 residues. V was shortened by 6 bases and J by 4 bases, with 10 bases between the two germline ends. Germline loops: CDR1 SQVTM, CDR2 ANQGSEA. CDR3 loop: CSVRQPGANVLTF. CDR3 nucleotide sequence: TGCAGCGTCAGACAGCCCGGGGCCAACGTCCTGACTTTC.

The gene calls are TRBV3-1 (or the pseudogene TRBV3-2) and TRBJ1-1, with a weak D call TRBD1 (6 bases). This CDR3 is 14 amino acids long. Germline lookup yields CDR1 LGHDT and CDR2 YNNKEL (reference sequence). Trimming cost V 4 bases and J 2 bases, with 11 bases left between them. The CDR3 region is CASSPGHLNTEAFF. CDR3 bases: TGTGCCAGCAGCCCGGGACACCTAAACACTGAAGCTTTCTTT.

This chain uses TRBV2 with TRBJ1-5; 8 bases line up with TRBD1. Germline V gene data show CDR1 as SNHLY and CDR2 as FYNNEI. The CDR3 is made up of 17 amino acids. V lost 7 bases and J lost 2; bases outside the gene matches: 13. CDR3 nucleotide sequence: TGTGCCAGCACCAGACAGGGGATCGGGTCCGGCAATCAGCCCCAGCATTTT. Residues: CASTRQGIGSGNQPQHF.

The J gene is TRBJ1-1, the V gene TRBV19; 9 bases fit TRBD1. Looked up from germline, CDR1 is LNHDA and CDR2 is SQIVND (reference sequence). The V and J ends lost 6 bases and 1 base, in that order; junction bases with no gene match: 9. This CDR3 spans 16 amino acids. As DNA, the CDR3 is TGTGCCAGTAGATATCAACACAGGGGGCAGAACACTGAAGCTTTCTTT. It codes for CASRYQHRGQNTEAFF.

This clone turned up a few times. The V call is TRBV7-3, the J call TRBJ1-2, with 9 bases that match TRBD1. V dropped 5 bases and J dropped 3; count of bases not matched to a gene: 7. The germline V gene has CDR1 SGHTA and CDR2 FQGTGA. The CDR3 is 15 amino acids. This CDR3 is CASSPTGGRYYGYTF. The CDR3 DNA is TGTGCCAGCAGCCCCACAGGGGGCCGCTACTATGGCTACACCTTC.

The chain employs TRBV5-1 and TRBJ2-5, with 10 bases aligning to TRBD2. Per germline, CDR1 SGHRS and CDR2 YFSETQ. This CDR3 has 16 residues. Trimming took 0 bases from V and 2 from J; bases not matched to a gene: 4. The CDR3 DNA sequence: TGCGCCAGCAGCTTGGTGAGACTAGCGGGTCAAGAGACCCAGTACTTC. This encodes CASSLVRLAGQETQYF.

This clone was seen only a few times. CDR3 nucleotides: TGTGCCTGGAGTGTACTAAATAATTCACCCCTCCACTTT. It codes for CAWSVLNNSPLHF. The chain is built from TRBV30 and TRBJ1-6; D remains unclear. In germline, CDR1 is GTSNPN, CDR2 SVGIG (reference sequence). The ends were cut back, 0 bases at V and 5 bases at J, with 5 bases in the middle. CDR3 length: 13 residues. Using reference TRBV30 and TRBJ1-6 for the parts outside the CDR3, the full variable domain is SQTIHQWPATLVQPVGSPLSLECTVEGTSNPNLYWYRQAAGRGLQLLFYSVGIGQISSEVPQNLSASRPQDRQFILSSKKLLLSDSGFYLCAWSVLNNSPLHFGNGTRLTVT.

The chain recombines TRBV5-5 with TRBJ1-3, with D possibly TRBD1 on 5 matching bases. Germline V lookup: CDR1 SGHKS, CDR2 YYEKEE (reference sequence). The CDR3 loop spans 12 amino acids. V was cut by 0 bases and J by 7 bases, with 5 bases left in between. For the CDR3, the DNA is TGTGCCAGCAGCTTGGAGGGGAACACCATATATTTT. Protein product: CASSLEGNTIYF.

The genes are TRBV28 and TRBJ2-5; D gene ambiguous. The germline gives CDR1 MDHEN, CDR2 SYDVKM. The CDR3 loop spans 14 amino acids. The V end lost 6 bases, the J end lost 5 bases, and 16 bases lay between the germline ends. CDR3 in amino acids: CASSRTLTVETQYF. CDR3 sequence (DNA): TGTGCCAGCAGCCGAACATTAACCGTGGAGACCCAGTACTTC.

The J gene is TRBJ1-2, the V gene TRBV6-1, with 9 bases aligning to TRBD1. The CDR3 is 14 residues long. After removal of 5 bases from V and 4 bases from J, the junction contained 5 bases not matched to a gene. The germline V gene has CDR1 MNHNS and CDR2 SASEGT. The CDR3 nucleotides read TGTGCCAGCAGTTGGGACAGGGTGGCCTATGGCTACACCTTC. Its protein product is CASSWDRVAYGYTF.

This chain links TRBV11-3 with TRBJ2-2, with 11 bases matching TRBD2. V dropped 5 bases and J dropped 5; count of bases not matched to a gene: 13. This CDR3 spans 18 amino acids. Germline V gene lookup returns CDR1 SGHNT and CDR2 YENEEA. The CDR3 loop reads CASSARQLLAGETGELFF. CDR3 coding DNA: TGTGCCAGCAGCGCCCGACAGTTACTAGCGGGAGAGACCGGGGAGCTGTTTTTT. The full variable domain, with the rest looked up from reference TRBV11-3 and TRBJ2-2, is EAGVVQSPRYKIIEKKQPVAFWCNPISGHNTLYWYLQNLGQGPELLIRYENEEAVDDSQLPKDRFSAERLKGVDSTLKIQPAELGDSAVYLCASSARQLLAGETGELFFGEGSRLTVL.

The CDR3 DNA sequence: TGCAGCGTTGATCATGATGAGCAGTTCTTC. This sequence encodes CSVDHDEQFF. The chain joins TRBV29-1 to TRBJ2-1, with no clear D. With 3 bases removed from V and 8 bases from J, the gap between germline ends came to 5 bases. CDR1 and CDR2 (germline): SQVTM, ANQGSEA. This CDR3 has 10 amino acids.